The 29 T cell receptor beta chains below were found in one sample sequenced in a study of T cell clonality in common variable immunodeficiency. Sequenced by immunoSEQ multiplex PCR; TCRdb stores in-frame clones only, minus some. The counts give tens of thousands of clones, none of them seen only once; about 1.5% is held by the top ten. The sequencing sample was made of peripheral blood mononuclear cells. The receptors here all came from a person aged 18 to 75 in good health.

The sample holds a few counts of this clone. The read finishes 3 residues shy of the CDR3 end, and the germline J gene is used to complete it. The chain recombines TRBV20-1 with TRBJ2-7, with 7 bases aligning to TRBD1. The CDR3 totals 16 residues. V shed 1 base, J shed 6 bases, and the junction held 15 bases outside the gene matches. The germline V gene has CDR1 DFQATT and CDR2 SNEGSKA (reference sequence). CDR3 DNA (partial): TGCAGTGCTAGAGGTTCACAGGGGACCTCATTAGGCGAG. Its protein is CSARGSQGTSLGE. The whole CDR3 protein reads CSARGSQGTSLGEQYF.

This clone was seen more than once but under ten times. Sequencing ends 3 residues short of the CDR3 end; the germline J gene provides the rest. This chain links TRBV19 with TRBJ1-5; D might be TRBD1 (6 bases). Germline CDR1 is LNHDA and CDR2 is SQIVND (reference sequence). This CDR3 has 16 residues. Trimming cost V 3 bases and J 2 bases, with 14 bases left between them. CDR3 residues: CASSMAGVGRNQPQHF. CDR3 DNA, as far as it was read: TGTGCCAGTAGTATGGCAGGGGTTGGACGCAATCAGCCC.

Many counts were recorded for this clone. The CDR3 end falls 3 residues outside the read, so it is completed with the germline J gene. J is TRBJ2-3 and V is TRBV6-1; 7 positions agree with TRBD2. Germline-derived CDR1 and CDR2 are MNHNS and SASEGT. This CDR3 region has 14 residues. The trim removed 0 bases at V and 6 bases at J, leaving 3 bases unmatched. CDR3 residues: CASSEAGGSDTQYF. CDR3 DNA (partial): TGTGCCAGCAGTGAAGCCGGGGGGTCCGATACG.

This clone came up many times. The missing CDR3 end, 3 residues past where the read stops, is filled in from the germline J gene. The rearrangement uses TRBV10-3 and TRBJ1-3; no clear D. The CDR3 totals 12 residues. Germline CDR1 and CDR2: ENHRY and SYGVKD. Trimming pared 4 bases from V and 6 bases from J, leaving 7 bases between. CDR3 bases read: TGTGCCATCAGTGTGCTAGAAAACACC. It codes for CAISVLENT. In full, the CDR3 reads CAISVLENTIYF.

Many counts were recorded for this clone. The observed sequence ends 3 residues before the CDR3 terminus, with the missing tail filled in from the germline J gene. The chain combines TRBV5-1 with TRBJ1-2; 8 nucleotides align to TRBD1. The junction had 3 bases not matched to a gene; V was cut back by 4 bases and J by 4 bases. The CDR3 loop spans 13 amino acids. CDR1 and CDR2 (germline): SGHRS, YFSETQ. The chain's CDR3 is CASSGTGIYGYTF. CDR3 DNA (partial): TGCGCCAGCAGCGGGACAGGAATCTATGGC.

With regard to this clone: The CDR3 end lies 3 residues beyond the end of the read and is filled in from the germline J gene. V usage is TRBV18 and J usage is TRBJ2-7, with a tentative D call TRBD2 (6 bases). The CDR3 covers 15 residues. Deletions cut 6 bases from V and 3 bases from J, with 18 bases between. Germline V gene lookup returns CDR1 KGHSH and CDR2 LQKENI. The part of the CDR3 DNA that was read is TGTGCCAGCTCCCCATCGGGACTCCGACTCTACGAG. Encoded protein: CASSPSGLRLYE. The full-length CDR3 reads as CASSPSGLRLYEQYF.

This clone was observed many times. CDR3 DNA (partial): TGTGCCAGCAGCAAGGACAGGGGTTCGGATACG. It codes for CASSKDRGSDT. Given in full, the CDR3 is CASSKDRGSDTQYF. The chain is built from TRBV11-2 and TRBJ2-3, with TRBD1 matching over 9 bases. The read is 3 residues too short to cover the CDR3 end, so that end is filled in from the germline J gene. The CDR3 is 14 residues long. Germline V gives CDR1 SGHAT, CDR2 FQNNGV. Unmatched junction bases numbered 6, after V lost 5 bases and J lost 6 bases.

The sample holds many counts of this clone. The DNA ends 3 residues before the CDR3 does, and the rest of the CDR3 is filled in from the germline J gene. The rearrangement links TRBV10-3 to TRBJ1-2; D perhaps matches TRBD1 (6 bases). Germline V gene sequence: CDR1 ENHRY, CDR2 SYGVKD. Trimming took 3 bases from V and 3 from J, leaving 11 bases between them. This CDR3 is 14 amino acids long. CDR3: CAISEPGQYYGYTF. The DNA read from the CDR3 is TGTGCCATCAGTGAACCTGGACAGTACTATGGC.

This clone was counted ten times or more. The read falls 3 residues short of the CDR3 end, and the missing part is taken from the germline J gene. This chain links TRBV7-8 with TRBJ1-2; TRBD1 matches at 8 bases. The CDR3 is 14 amino acids. V lost 1 base, J lost 6 bases, and 4 bases stayed unmatched. Germline CDR1 and CDR2: SGHVS and FQNEAQ. The CDR3 spells CASSLVVTGDGYTF. The covered CDR3 bases are TGTGCCAGCAGCTTAGTAGTGACAGGGGATGGC.

This clone was detected ten times or more. The DNA read from the CDR3 is TGTGCCAGCACATCGGGACAGGGAGGCGAAAAA. Translation gives CASTSGQGGEK. The entire CDR3 sequence reads CASTSGQGGEKLFF. The V gene is TRBV28, the J gene TRBJ1-4; 9 positions agree with TRBD1. The CDR3 goes on 3 residues after the read ends, and that part is filled in from the germline J gene. CDR1 MDHEN and CDR2 SYDVKM come from the germline V gene. V shed 7 bases, J shed 8 bases, and the junction held 8 bases outside the gene matches. This CDR3 region has 14 residues. Combining the CDR3 with reference TRBV28 and TRBJ1-4 gives the whole variable domain DVKVTQSSRYLVKRTGEKVFLECVQDMDHENMFWYRQDPGLGLRLIYFSYDVKMKEKGDIPEGYSVSREKKERFSLILESASTNQTSMYLCASTSGQGGEKLFFGSGTQLSVL.

This clone was found many times. The CDR3 goes on 3 residues after the read ends, and that part is filled in from the germline J gene. The V gene is TRBV20-1, the J gene TRBJ2-7; D unclear. The CDR3 has 12 amino acids. The germline CDR1 and CDR2 sequences are DFQATT and SNEGSKA (reference sequence). V was trimmed by 3 bases and J by 1 base, leaving 7 bases between them. The CDR3 bases that were read are TGCAGTGCTAGGTACTTATCCTACGAG. Protein sequence: CSARYLSYE. The complete CDR3 reads CSARYLSYEQYF.

This clone was found many times. The read finishes 3 residues shy of the CDR3 end, and the germline J gene is used to complete it. The gene calls are TRBV2 and TRBJ2-3; D gene unclear. The CDR3 contains 14 residues. Trimming took 9 bases from V and 0 from J, leaving 13 bases between them. Germline CDR1 SNHLY, CDR2 FYNNEI. CDR3 amino acids: CARNPEGSTDTQYF. The sequenced CDR3 bases are TGTGCCAGGAACCCAGAAGGGAGCACAGATACG.

This clone occurred many times. The CDR3 end falls 3 residues outside the read, so it is completed with the germline J gene. The V and J genes are TRBV5-1 and TRBJ2-1; TRBD2 might be the D (6 bases). With 4 bases removed from V and 2 bases from J, the gap between germline ends came to 13 bases. The CDR3 consists of 15 residues. Per the germline V gene, CDR1 is SGHRS and CDR2 is YFSETQ. The DNA read from the CDR3 is TGCGCCAGCAGCGCCGGGGGAGGCGCCTACAATGAG. Encoded protein: CASSAGGGAYNE. The entire CDR3 sequence reads CASSAGGGAYNEQFF.

In its sample, this clone was seen many times. The read stops 3 residues short of the end of the CDR3; the missing end is completed from the germline J gene. This chain uses TRBV13 with TRBJ2-2; D perhaps matches TRBD2 (6 bases). Germline loops: CDR1 PRHDT, CDR2 FYEKMQ (reference sequence). This CDR3 is 16 amino acids long. V lost 1 base and J lost 4, with 13 bases in between. Incomplete CDR3 DNA: TGTGCCAGCAGCTTAGTCGGGGGAGTGGGCACCGGGGAG. This codes for CASSLVGGVGTGE. The CDR3 as a whole reads CASSLVGGVGTGELFF.

This clone was observed many times. The missing CDR3 end, 3 residues past where the read stops, is filled in from the germline J gene. The rearrangement uses TRBV20-1 and TRBJ2-7, with 8 bases matching TRBD1. J was trimmed by 4 bases and V by 3 bases; bases with no gene match: 5. There are 13 residues in the CDR3. Germline V gene data show CDR1 as DFQATT and CDR2 as SNEGSKA (reference sequence). CDR3 region: CSARQGAGYEQYF. The CDR3 DNA, read in part, is TGCAGTGCTAGGCAGGGGGCAGGGTACGAG.

In this sample, this clone turned up many times. The observed sequence ends 3 residues before the CDR3 terminus, with the missing tail filled in from the germline J gene. The V call is TRBV6-1, the J call TRBJ2-7; a weak D match, TRBD1 (5 bases). From germline, CDR1 is MNHNS and CDR2 SASEGT. The CDR3 has 13 amino acids. Trimming stripped 3 bases from V and 6 bases from J, with 12 bases between. The CDR3 reads CASSETATGEQYF. The DNA read from the CDR3 is TGTGCCAGCAGTGAGACAGCCACTGGCGAG.

Points on this clone: Coverage ceases 3 residues before the CDR3 finishes, and the germline J gene fills in the end. The rearrangement uses TRBV2 and TRBJ1-2; D not resolved. This CDR3 spans 13 amino acids. The ends were cut back, 10 bases at V and 2 bases at J, with 14 bases in the middle. Germline V gives CDR1 SNHLY, CDR2 FYNNEI. The sequenced CDR3 bases are TGTGCCATACTGAGTGGACTGAACTATGGC. Translating gives CAILSGLNYG. The complete CDR3 protein is CAILSGLNYGYTF.

This clone was observed many times. The read gets to within 3 residues of the CDR3 end, and the germline J gene fills in the rest. V is TRBV5-1 and J is TRBJ2-2; D not certain. Trimming left V 2 bases short and J 4 bases short, with 6 bases between. The CDR3 contains 13 residues. Germline lookup yields CDR1 SGHRS and CDR2 YFSETQ. CDR3 bases read: TGCGCCAGCAGCTTCACAGTCACCGGGGAG. This encodes CASSFTVTGE. In full, the CDR3 is CASSFTVTGELFF.

This clone was counted ten times or more. The sequence runs out 3 residues before the end of the CDR3; the remainder is reconstructed from the germline J gene. The chain has TRBV20-1 and TRBJ2-7, with TRBD1 identical over 12 bases. V trimming: 5 bases; J trimming: 2 bases; junction bases outside the gene matches: 1. Germline V gene data show CDR1 as DFQATT and CDR2 as SNEGSKA (reference sequence). The CDR3 runs 13 residues. CDR3 sequence reads: CSAGTGGTYEQYF. CDR3 DNA (partial): TGCAGTGCTGGGACAGGGGGCACCTACGAG.

This clone was counted many times. The read stops 3 residues short of the end of the CDR3; the missing end is completed from the germline J gene. This chain connects TRBV30 to TRBJ2-1; TRBD2 aligns across 11 bases. CDR3 length: 19 amino acids. Germline V gene lookup returns CDR1 GTSNPN and CDR2 SVGIG (reference sequence). After removal of 2 bases from V and 7 bases from J, the junction contained 19 bases not matched to a gene. The chain's CDR3 is CAWSRLAGINQIVGNEQFF. Partial CDR3 DNA: TGTGCCTGGAGTAGACTAGCGGGAATTAATCAGATCGTAGGAAATGAG.

This clone was found many times. Coverage ceases 3 residues before the CDR3 finishes, and the germline J gene fills in the end. The gene calls are TRBV30 and TRBJ1-4; D gene ambiguous. Germline V gene lookup returns CDR1 GTSNPN and CDR2 SVGIG (reference sequence). Trimming pared 0 bases from V and 0 bases from J, leaving 8 bases between. CDR3 length: 15 residues. CDR3 loop: CAWSVIATTNEKLFF. Partial CDR3 DNA: TGTGCCTGGAGTGTAATAGCAACAACTAATGAAAAA.

This clone has at least ten counts. The read ends 3 residues before the CDR3 terminus; that terminus is restored from the germline J gene. V is TRBV7-9 and J is TRBJ1-1; 8 bases are shared with TRBD1. The CDR3 length is 15 residues. Germline V gene lookup returns CDR1 SEHNR and CDR2 FQNEAQ (reference sequence). The J segment lost 4 bases and the V segment lost 5 bases, leaving 9 bases of the junction unmatched. The CDR3: CASSASGGLGTEAFF. The CDR3 DNA, read in part, is TGTGCCAGCAGCGCATCAGGGGGCCTGGGCACTGAA.

This clone was detected ten times or more. The read terminates 3 residues ahead of where the CDR3 ends, so the germline J gene completes it. The sample contains more than one DNA sequence encoding this CDR3. The genes are TRBV7-9 and TRBJ2-1; a weak D match, TRBD1 (6 bases). Germline V lookup: CDR1 SEHNR, CDR2 FQNEAQ (reference sequence). CDR3 size: 15 residues. V lost 5 bases to trimming and J lost 4 bases, with 15 bases between them. The covered CDR3 bases are TGTGCCAGCAGCCCGCCAGGGGTAATATACAATGAG. Translating it yields CASSPPGVIYNE. The whole CDR3 sequence is CASSPPGVIYNEQFF.

The sample holds many counts of this clone. The sequence runs out 3 residues before the end of the CDR3; the remainder is reconstructed from the germline J gene. This rearrangement joins TRBV12-3 or TRBV12-4 to TRBJ2-1; TRBD1 agrees at 7 bases. Trimming at V came to 3 bases and at J to 8 bases, leaving 10 bases not matched to a gene. CDR3 length: 15 amino acids. This CDR3 reads CASSFHRGGSDEQFF. The sequenced part of the CDR3 DNA is TGTGCCAGCAGTTTTCATCGAGGGGGCAGCGATGAG.

This clone was seen repeatedly, ten times or more. The read terminates 3 residues before the CDR3 end, so the remaining end is supplied by the germline J gene. The genes are TRBV19 and TRBJ2-2; maybe TRBD1 (6 bases). Between the trimmed V and J ends, which lost 6 bases and 1 base, there was a span of 18 bases. Per germline, CDR1 LNHDA and CDR2 SQIVND (reference sequence). This CDR3 has 17 amino acids. The sequenced CDR3 bases are TGTGCCAGTAGGCAGCAGTACGGGACACTGAACACCGGGGAG. Protein: CASRQQYGTLNTGE. The CDR3 as a whole reads CASRQQYGTLNTGELFF.

Comments on this clone: Mismatch with germline at one junction end may stem from a read error. The CDR3 end lies 3 residues beyond the end of the read and is filled in from the germline J gene. The chain links TRBV2 to TRBJ1-1; D uncertain. The CDR3 covers 15 residues. The germline CDR1 and CDR2 sequences are SNHLY and FYNNEI. The part of the CDR3 DNA that was read is TGTGCCAGCAGCGAATTTCGAAGAATGAACACCGAA. It specifies CASSEFRRMNTE. The whole CDR3 sequence is CASSEFRRMNTEAFF.

The sample holds many counts of this clone. The CDR3 end falls 3 residues outside the read, so it is completed with the germline J gene. The chain combines TRBV29-1 with TRBJ2-1; 8 bases agree with TRBD1. Unmatched junction bases numbered 13, after V lost 7 bases and J lost 5 bases. The CDR3 loop spans 15 amino acids. Germline CDR1 and CDR2: SQVTM and ANQGSEA. CDR3 amino acids: CSAILMDRVNNEQFF. The CDR3 bases that were read are TGCAGCGCAATACTAATGGACAGGGTTAACAATGAG.

At least ten counts were recorded for this clone. The read ends 3 residues before the CDR3 terminus; that terminus is restored from the germline J gene. The rearrangement joins TRBV6-1 to TRBJ2-3, with D possibly TRBD2 on 6 matching bases. Germline-derived CDR1 and CDR2 are MNHNS and SASEGT. This CDR3 region has 13 residues. V lost 3 bases and J lost 6, with 10 bases in between. CDR3 DNA (partial): TGTGCCAGCAGTGAGGAGGGCCCGGATACG. This codes for CASSEEGPDT. The entire CDR3 reads CASSEEGPDTQYF.

On this clone itself: The read ends 3 residues early relative to the CDR3; the germline J gene fills the gap. The chain recombines TRBV11-2 with TRBJ2-1; 11 bases agree with TRBD1. CDR3 length equals 15 residues. CDR1 is SGHAT and CDR2 is FQNNGV in the germline V gene. With 3 bases clipped from V and 6 bases from J, the junction kept 4 bases outside the gene matches. Incomplete CDR3 DNA: TGTGCCAGCAGCTTGGACAGGGGGCGCGTCAATGAG. This encodes CASSLDRGRVNE. The whole CDR3 reads CASSLDRGRVNEQFF.